The 27 T cell receptor beta chains listed next were all sequenced from one sample in a study of blood T cell repertoires in COVID-19. Here immunoSEQ multiplex PCR was the method, and the copy in TCRdb shows in-frame clones only, minus some. The sample lists around 170,000 clones; roughly nine tenths were seen once. The specimen sequenced was peripheral blood. The receptors here all came from a man over 45 with acute or convalescent COVID-19.

The chain employs TRBV28 and TRBJ1-1, with 9 bases identical to TRBD1. The V gene end was trimmed by 9 bases and the J gene end by 2 bases; junction bases not matched to a gene: 4. The CDR3 is 13 residues long. Germline-derived CDR1 and CDR2 are MDHEN and SYDVKM. Written as DNA, the CDR3 is TGTGCCAGTCCGGGACAGGGAAACACTGAAGCTTTCTTT. As protein: CASPGQGNTEAFF.

J is TRBJ1-1 and V is TRBV18; D ambiguous. Trimming took off 2 bases at V and 0 bases at J, with 13 bases between the two ends. The CDR3 covers 16 residues. The V gene's germline CDR1 is KGHSH and CDR2 LQKENI. CDR3 residues: CASSPVAGRMNTEAFF. CDR3 DNA: TGTGCCAGCTCACCAGTGGCAGGTAGGATGAACACTGAAGCTTTCTTT. Supplemented by reference TRBV18 and TRBJ1-1, the full variable domain reads NAGVMQNPRHLVRRRGQEARLRCSPMKGHSHVYWYRQLPEEGLKFMVYLQKENIIDESGMPKERFSAEFPKEGPSILRIQQVVRGDSAAYFCASSPVAGRMNTEAFFGQGTRLTVV.

The chain combines TRBV7-2 with TRBJ2-5; 8 nucleotides align to TRBD2. The germline CDR1 and CDR2 sequences are SGHTA and FQGNSA. The trim removed 5 bases at V and 7 bases at J, leaving 9 bases unmatched. The CDR3 runs 14 residues. The CDR3 coding sequence is TGTGCCAGCAGCCCAAGCCTAGCGGGTAGGACCCAGTACTTC. Protein product: CASSPSLAGRTQYF.

The genes are TRBV7-8 and TRBJ2-1, with 10 nucleotides matching TRBD2. The CDR3 runs 16 residues. Germline CDR1 reads SGHVS; CDR2 reads FQNEAQ. The V segment lost 6 bases and the J segment 8 bases; nucleotides outside the gene matches: 13. The CDR3 sequence is CASRPLSGRAGHEQFF. As DNA, the CDR3 is TGTGCCAGCAGGCCCCTAAGCGGGAGGGCCGGGCATGAGCAGTTCTTC.

CDR3 loop: CASTLYRQGLSPLHF. CDR3 in DNA: TGTGCCAGCACCCTATACCGACAGGGACTTTCACCCCTCCACTTT. The chain has TRBV7-9 and TRBJ1-6; 7 bases are shared with TRBD1. CDR3 length: 15 amino acids. CDR1 is SEHNR, CDR2 FQNEAQ, per germline (reference sequence). The J segment lost 9 bases and the V segment lost 7 bases, leaving 12 bases of the junction unmatched.

This clone was found a few times. V and J are TRBV10-3 and TRBJ1-3, with TRBD1 identical over 8 bases. Germline V gives CDR1 ENHRY, CDR2 SYGVKD. The CDR3 spans 16 residues. V lost 2 bases, J lost 4 bases, and 7 bases stayed unmatched. In nucleotides, the CDR3 is TGTGCCATCAGTGAGGTCGGACAGGGCTCAGGAAACACCATATATTTT. Translated, it gives CAISEVGQGSGNTIYF.

This chain joins TRBV7-3 and TRBJ2-1, with 12 bases fitting TRBD2. This CDR3 is 16 amino acids long. The ends lost 5 bases at V and 9 bases at J; junction bases unmatched: 11. CDR1 is SGHTA, CDR2 FQGTGA, per germline. The CDR3: CASSESTSGSRGEQFF. The CDR3, as DNA: TGTGCCAGCAGCGAATCGACTAGCGGGAGTAGAGGTGAGCAGTTCTTC.

The chain joins TRBV3-1 (or the pseudogene TRBV3-2) to TRBJ1-4, with unresolved D. CDR1 LGHDT and CDR2 YNNKEL come from the germline V gene (reference sequence). The CDR3 runs 14 residues. V was shortened by 2 bases and J by 0 bases, with 4 bases between the two germline ends. CDR3: CASSQTATNEKLFF. The CDR3 DNA reads TGTGCCAGCAGCCAAACGGCAACTAATGAAAAACTGTTTTTT.

The chain employs TRBV7-8 and TRBJ2-1, with TRBD2 matching 7 bases. Germline CDR1 and CDR2: SGHVS and FQNEAQ. The V and J ends lost 5 bases and 7 bases, in that order; junction bases with no gene match: 11. The CDR3 has 15 amino acids. The CDR3 region has the DNA TGTGCCAGCAGCCCTCTGCGGGCGGGGGAAAATGAGCAGTTCTTC. Amino acid sequence: CASSPLRAGENEQFF. Variable domain in full (rest from reference TRBV7-8 and TRBJ2-1): GAGVSQSPRYKVAKRGQDVALRCDPISGHVSLFWYQQALGQGPEFLTYFQNEAQLDKSGLPSDRFFAERPEGSVSTLKIQRTQQEDSAVYLCASSPLRAGENEQFFGPGTRLTVL.

This rearrangement joins TRBV27 to TRBJ2-1; 10 nucleotides match TRBD2. The CDR3 is made up of 15 amino acids. V trimming: 8 bases; J trimming: 7 bases; junction bases outside the gene matches: 11. Germline V gives CDR1 MNHEY, CDR2 SMNVEV (reference sequence). The CDR3 protein is CASVFSGGLSNEQFF. In DNA, the CDR3 is TGTGCCAGCGTGTTTAGCGGGGGGCTTAGTAATGAGCAGTTCTTC.

This sequence joins TRBV19 and TRBJ2-1, with a tentative D call TRBD1 (8 bases). Looked up from germline, CDR1 is LNHDA and CDR2 is SQIVND (reference sequence). Trimming pared 7 bases from V and 7 bases from J, leaving 17 bases between. The CDR3 is 14 amino acids. The CDR3 loop is CASTSDREGNEQFF. In DNA, the CDR3 is TGTGCCAGTACCTCGGACAGGGAGGGAAATGAGCAGTTCTTC.

The rearrangement links TRBV5-1 to TRBJ2-5, with a possible D match to TRBD2 (5 bases). Germline V CDR1 and CDR2: SGHRS, YFSETQ. Trimming removed 2 bases from V and 1 base from J, with 9 bases in between. The CDR3 contains 14 residues. The CDR3 nucleotides read TGCGCCAGCAGCTTTTATGCGGGCCAAGAGACCCAGTACTTC. Protein: CASSFYAGQETQYF.

The rearrangement uses TRBV5-1 and TRBJ2-1; the D gene is possibly TRBD2 (6 bases). Germline V lookup: CDR1 SGHRS, CDR2 YFSETQ. V gave up 4 bases and J gave up 6 bases, with 11 bases separating them. This CDR3 is 13 amino acids long. The CDR3 nucleotides are TGCGCCAGCAGCCCGGGACTTTTCAATGAGCAGTTCTTC. Protein sequence: CASSPGLFNEQFF.

This clone has more than one count but fewer than ten. The rearrangement uses TRBV10-3 and TRBJ1-1, with D perhaps TRBD1 (5 bases). The CDR3 loop spans 14 amino acids. Germline CDR1 ENHRY, CDR2 SYGVKD. The V and J ends lost 0 bases and 5 bases respectively, with 10 bases between them. The CDR3: CAISESIGDTEAFF. The DNA for the CDR3 is TGTGCCATCAGTGAGTCTATAGGGGATACTGAAGCTTTCTTT.

This sequence joins TRBV4-1 and TRBJ2-7, with D possibly matching TRBD1 (6 bases). The V and J ends lost 1 base and 2 bases respectively, with 21 bases between them. Germline V gene lookup returns CDR1 MGHRA and CDR2 YSYEKL. CDR3 size: 18 residues. CDR3 coding DNA: TGCGCCAGCAGCCAAGTAAGGACCGGGACACTGCGGACCTACGAGCAGTACTTC. This encodes CASSQVRTGTLRTYEQYF.

The gene calls are TRBV12-3 or TRBV12-4 and TRBJ1-3; D ambiguous. Trimming shortened V by 3 bases and J by 2 bases, and 5 bases separated the two germline ends. The CDR3 loop spans 13 amino acids. The CDR3 nucleotides read TGTGCCAGCAGTTTGGGCGCTGGAAACACCATATATTTT. As protein: CASSLGAGNTIYF.

The chain links TRBV3-1 (or the pseudogene TRBV3-2) to TRBJ2-5; D call uncertain. CDR3 length equals 12 residues. Trimming removed 1 base from V and 9 bases from J, with 9 bases in between. Germline CDR1 and CDR2: LGHDT and YNNKEL (reference sequence). The CDR3 bases are TGTGCCAGCAGCCAAGTTTCACTACCCCAGTACTTC. Amino acid sequence: CASSQVSLPQYF.

This clone appeared a single time. The V gene is TRBV19, the J gene TRBJ1-1, with TRBD1 matching over 7 bases. J lost 2 bases, V lost 10 bases, and 13 bases had no gene match. Germline V gene sequence: CDR1 LNHDA, CDR2 SQIVND (reference sequence). The CDR3 has 15 residues. CDR3 region: CATFLGSGGNTEAFF. The DNA of the CDR3 is TGTGCCACCTTCCTGGGGTCAGGGGGAAACACTGAAGCTTTCTTT. Full variable domain (rest looked up from reference TRBV19 and TRBJ1-1): DGGITQSPKYLFRKEGQNVTLSCEQNLNHDAMYWYRQDPGQGLRLIYYSQIVNDFQKGDIAEGYSVSREKKESFPLTVTSAQKNPTAFYLCATFLGSGGNTEAFFGQGTRLTVV.

This chain's CDR3 is CASSFTQGSVTEAFF. The DNA of the CDR3 is TGTGCCAGCAGCTTTACACAGGGTTCGGTCACTGAAGCTTTCTTT. The chain is built from TRBV11-2 and TRBJ1-1; tentative D call: TRBD1 (6 bases). V dropped 3 bases and J dropped 4 bases, with 15 bases sitting between them. The CDR3 contains 15 residues. Germline V lookup: CDR1 SGHAT, CDR2 FQNNGV.

The chain joins TRBV18 to TRBJ2-1, with 10 bases fitting TRBD2. The J segment lost 5 bases and the V segment lost 6 bases, leaving 4 bases of the junction unmatched. The germline V gene encodes CDR1 KGHSH and CDR2 LQKENI. This CDR3 spans 14 amino acids. This CDR3 is CASSAGLADNEQFF. CDR3 coding DNA: TGTGCCAGCTCCGCTGGACTAGCGGACAATGAGCAGTTCTTC. The full variable domain, with the rest looked up from reference TRBV18 and TRBJ2-1, is NAGVMQNPRHLVRRRGQEARLRCSPMKGHSHVYWYRQLPEEGLKFMVYLQKENIIDESGMPKERFSAEFPKEGPSILRIQQVVRGDSAAYFCASSAGLADNEQFFGPGTRLTVL.

V usage is TRBV24-1 and J usage is TRBJ2-2; D gene ambiguous. The CDR3 length is 15 residues. Germline values: CDR1 KGHDR, CDR2 SFDVKD. Trimming took 2 bases from V and 0 from J, leaving 6 bases between them. CDR3 nucleotides: TGTGCCACCAGTGATTGGTCAGCGAACACCGGGGAGCTGTTTTTT. This translates into CATSDWSANTGELFF.

The V and J genes are TRBV7-9 and TRBJ2-1, with 9 bases that match TRBD1. V gave up 8 bases and J gave up 8 bases; unmatched junction bases: 7. The CDR3 spans 13 residues. Germline loops: CDR1 SEHNR, CDR2 FQNEAQ (reference sequence). CDR3 in amino acids: CASAGDRAHEQFF. CDR3 coding DNA: TGTGCCAGCGCAGGGGACAGGGCCCATGAGCAGTTCTTC.

J is TRBJ2-6 and V is TRBV7-2, with D perhaps TRBD2 (7 bases). V lost 1 base and J 1 base, leaving 11 bases between the germline ends. The CDR3 is 17 residues long. CDR1 SGHTA and CDR2 FQGNSA come from the germline V gene. The CDR3 nucleotides read TGTGCCAGCAGCTTAGTGGGGGGGCCTTCTGGGGCCAACGTCCTGACTTTC. Translating gives CASSLVGGPSGANVLTF.

J is TRBJ2-2 and V is TRBV5-1; the match to TRBD2 covers 11 bases. This CDR3 region has 16 residues. The J segment lost 4 bases and the V segment lost 1 base, leaving 3 bases of the junction unmatched. Germline V gives CDR1 SGHRS, CDR2 YFSETQ. CDR3 in DNA: TGCGCCAGCAGCTTGCAAACTAGCGGGAGCACCGGGGAGCTGTTTTTT. Translation gives CASSLQTSGSTGELFF.

This chain uses TRBV12-3 or TRBV12-4 with TRBJ2-1; no firm D call. With 4 bases removed from V and 9 bases from J, the gap between germline ends came to 10 bases. The CDR3 is made up of 12 amino acids. Here the CDR3 DNA reads TGTGCCAGCAGTTGGAAGCGCGGTGAGCAGTTCTTC. Translation gives CASSWKRGEQFF.

This chain links TRBV4-1 with TRBJ1-1; 7 positions match TRBD1. V trimming: 2 bases; J trimming: 1 base; junction bases outside the gene matches: 4. The CDR3 loop spans 15 amino acids. Germline lookup yields CDR1 MGHRA and CDR2 YSYEKL. The CDR3 nucleotides are TGCGCCAGCAGCCAACCGGACAGGAAGAACACTGAAGCTTTCTTT. Translation gives CASSQPDRKNTEAFF.

V is TRBV28 and J is TRBJ1-6; TRBD1 matches at 7 bases. Germline assignment: CDR1 MDHEN and CDR2 SYDVKM. The CDR3 covers 15 residues. With 3 bases clipped from V and 9 bases from J, the junction kept 8 bases outside the gene matches. In DNA form, the CDR3 reads TGTGCCAGCAGTTTCCAAGGGGGCGCCGGTTCACCCCTCCACTTT. This translates into CASSFQGGAGSPLHF. Using reference TRBV28 and TRBJ1-6 for the parts outside the CDR3, the full variable domain is DVKVTQSSRYLVKRTGEKVFLECVQDMDHENMFWYRQDPGLGLRLIYFSYDVKMKEKGDIPEGYSVSREKKERFSLILESASTNQTSMYLCASSFQGGAGSPLHFGNGTRLTVT.